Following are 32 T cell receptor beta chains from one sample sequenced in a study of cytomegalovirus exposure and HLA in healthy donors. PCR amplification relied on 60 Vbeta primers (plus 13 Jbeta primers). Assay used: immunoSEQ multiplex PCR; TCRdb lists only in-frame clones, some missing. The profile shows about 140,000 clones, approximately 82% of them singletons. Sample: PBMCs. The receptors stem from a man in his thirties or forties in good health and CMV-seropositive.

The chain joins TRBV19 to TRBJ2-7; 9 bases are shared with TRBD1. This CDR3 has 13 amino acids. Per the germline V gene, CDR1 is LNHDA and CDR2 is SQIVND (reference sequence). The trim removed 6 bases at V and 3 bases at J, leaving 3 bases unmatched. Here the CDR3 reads CASRVTGGYEQYF. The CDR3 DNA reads TGTGCCAGTAGGGTGACAGGGGGCTACGAGCAGTACTTC.

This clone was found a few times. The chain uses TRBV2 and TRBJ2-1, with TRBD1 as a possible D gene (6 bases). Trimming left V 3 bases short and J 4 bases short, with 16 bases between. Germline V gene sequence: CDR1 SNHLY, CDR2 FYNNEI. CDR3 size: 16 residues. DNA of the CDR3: TGTGCCAGCAGTGAGACCCCACCAGACAGGTACAATGAGCAGTTCTTC. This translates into CASSETPPDRYNEQFF.

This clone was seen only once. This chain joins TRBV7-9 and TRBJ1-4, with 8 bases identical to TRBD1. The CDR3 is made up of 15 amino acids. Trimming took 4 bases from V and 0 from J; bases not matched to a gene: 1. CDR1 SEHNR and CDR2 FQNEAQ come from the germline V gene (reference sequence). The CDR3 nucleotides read TGTGCCAGCAGCTCACAGGGGGCAACTAATGAAAAACTGTTTTTT. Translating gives CASSSQGATNEKLFF.

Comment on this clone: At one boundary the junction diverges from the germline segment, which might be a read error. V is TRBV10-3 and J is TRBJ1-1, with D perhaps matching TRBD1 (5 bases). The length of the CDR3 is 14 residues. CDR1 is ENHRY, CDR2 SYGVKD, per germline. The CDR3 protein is CASSYAGEGREAFF. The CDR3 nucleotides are TGTGCCAGCAGTTACGCGGGGGAGGGGCGGGAAGCTTTCTTT.

CDR3 residues: CASTGTSDYYEQYF. The CDR3, as DNA: TGTGCCAGCACCGGGACTAGCGACTACTACGAGCAGTACTTC. This chain links TRBV5-4 with TRBJ2-5, with 10 bases fitting TRBD2. The DNA end is a closer match to TRBJ2-7, so the J assignment may be wrong. Germline-derived CDR1 and CDR2 are SGHNT and YYREEE (reference sequence). This CDR3 comprises 14 residues.

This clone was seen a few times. The CDR3 DNA sequence: TGTGCCAGCAGTGAAAGAGCGGGAAACACCGGGGAGCTGTTTTTT. Translation gives CASSERAGNTGELFF. The V and J genes are TRBV2 and TRBJ2-2; 7 bases are shared with TRBD2. CDR3 length equals 15 residues. Per the germline V gene, CDR1 is SNHLY and CDR2 is FYNNEI. The trim removed 2 bases at V and 2 bases at J, leaving 2 bases unmatched.

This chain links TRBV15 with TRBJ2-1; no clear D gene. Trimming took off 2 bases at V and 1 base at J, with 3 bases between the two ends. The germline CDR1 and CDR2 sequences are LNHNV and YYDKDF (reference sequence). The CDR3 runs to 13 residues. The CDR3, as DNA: TGTGCCACCAGCAGACCGTCCTACAATGAGCAGTTCTTC. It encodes CATSRPSYNEQFF.

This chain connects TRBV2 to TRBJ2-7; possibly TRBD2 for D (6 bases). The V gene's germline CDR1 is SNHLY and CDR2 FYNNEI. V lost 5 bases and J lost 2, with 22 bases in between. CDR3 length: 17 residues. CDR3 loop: CASSLPRVGGGTYEQYF. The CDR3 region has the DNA TGTGCCAGCAGTCTTCCTAGGGTTGGGGGAGGCACCTACGAGCAGTACTTC.

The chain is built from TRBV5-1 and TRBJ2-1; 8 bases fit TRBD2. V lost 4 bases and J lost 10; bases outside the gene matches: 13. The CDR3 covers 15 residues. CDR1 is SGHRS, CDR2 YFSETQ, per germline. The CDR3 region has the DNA TGCGCCAGCAGCACTTCTAACGGGGGGGCCCGGGAGCAGTTCTTC. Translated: CASSTSNGGAREQFF.

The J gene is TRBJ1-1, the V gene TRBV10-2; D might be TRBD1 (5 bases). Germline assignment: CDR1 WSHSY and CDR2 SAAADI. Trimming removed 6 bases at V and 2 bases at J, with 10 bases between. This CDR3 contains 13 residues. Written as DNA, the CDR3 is TGCGCCAGCAGCGAAGACAGTAACACTGAAGCTTTCTTT. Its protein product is CASSEDSNTEAFF.

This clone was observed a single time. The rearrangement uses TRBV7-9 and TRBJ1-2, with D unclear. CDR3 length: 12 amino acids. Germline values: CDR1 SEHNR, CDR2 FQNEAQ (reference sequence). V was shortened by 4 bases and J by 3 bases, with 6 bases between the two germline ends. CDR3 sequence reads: CASSSGDYGYTF. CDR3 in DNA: TGTGCCAGCAGCTCCGGAGACTATGGCTACACCTTC.

This CDR3 is CASTPTGTTNEKLFF. In DNA form, the CDR3 reads TGCGCCAGCACCCCCACCGGGACAACTAATGAAAAACTGTTTTTT. This chain links TRBV5-1 with TRBJ1-4; D gene uncertain. Germline assignment: CDR1 SGHRS and CDR2 YFSETQ. The CDR3 has 15 residues. The V and J ends lost 6 bases and 0 bases respectively, with 12 bases between them.

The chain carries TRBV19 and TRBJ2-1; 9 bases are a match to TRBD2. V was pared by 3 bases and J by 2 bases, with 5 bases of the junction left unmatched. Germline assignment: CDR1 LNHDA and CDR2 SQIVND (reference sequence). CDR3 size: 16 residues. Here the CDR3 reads CASSITLAGTYNEQFF. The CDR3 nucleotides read TGTGCCAGTAGTATTACGCTAGCGGGGACCTACAATGAGCAGTTCTTC.

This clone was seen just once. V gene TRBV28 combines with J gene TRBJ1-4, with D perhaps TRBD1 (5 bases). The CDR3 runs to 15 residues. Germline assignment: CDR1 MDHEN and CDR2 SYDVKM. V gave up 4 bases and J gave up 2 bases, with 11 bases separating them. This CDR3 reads CASSSSGGTNEKLFF. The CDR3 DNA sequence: TGTGCCAGCAGTTCCTCGGGGGGGACTAATGAAAAACTGTTTTTT. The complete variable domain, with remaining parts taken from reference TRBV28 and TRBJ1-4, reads DVKVTQSSRYLVKRTGEKVFLECVQDMDHENMFWYRQDPGLGLRLIYFSYDVKMKEKGDIPEGYSVSREKKERFSLILESASTNQTSMYLCASSSSGGTNEKLFFGSGTQLSVL.

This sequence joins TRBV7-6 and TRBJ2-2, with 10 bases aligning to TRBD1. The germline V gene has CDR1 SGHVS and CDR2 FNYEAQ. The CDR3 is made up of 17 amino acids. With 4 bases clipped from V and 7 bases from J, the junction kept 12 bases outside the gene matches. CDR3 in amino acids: CASSWNPGQGPGGELFF. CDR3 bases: TGTGCCAGCAGCTGGAACCCGGGACAGGGGCCGGGCGGGGAGCTGTTTTTT.

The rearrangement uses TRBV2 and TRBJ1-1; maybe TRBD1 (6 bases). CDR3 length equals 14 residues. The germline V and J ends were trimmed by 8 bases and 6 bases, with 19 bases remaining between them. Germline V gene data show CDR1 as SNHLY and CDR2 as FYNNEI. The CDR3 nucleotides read TGTGCCAGCTCTCCCGAGGGGGGGGCTCCTGAAGCTTTCTTT. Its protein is CASSPEGGAPEAFF.

CDR3 in amino acids: CASSLAAGRGETQYF. Here the CDR3 DNA reads TGTGCCAGCAGCTTAGCCGCGGGGAGAGGGGAGACCCAGTACTTC. This chain joins TRBV7-9 and TRBJ2-5; possible D gene TRBD2, 6 bases. V lost 0 bases and J lost 5, with 13 bases in between. CDR3 size: 15 residues. The germline V gene encodes CDR1 SEHNR and CDR2 FQNEAQ (reference sequence).

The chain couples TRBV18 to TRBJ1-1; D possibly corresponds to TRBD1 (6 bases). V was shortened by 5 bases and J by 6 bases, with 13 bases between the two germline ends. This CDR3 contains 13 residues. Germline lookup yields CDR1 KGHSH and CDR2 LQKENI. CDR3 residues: CASSNTGHSEAFF. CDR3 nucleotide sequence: TGTGCCAGCTCAAATACAGGGCATTCTGAAGCTTTCTTT. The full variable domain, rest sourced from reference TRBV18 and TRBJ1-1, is NAGVMQNPRHLVRRRGQEARLRCSPMKGHSHVYWYRQLPEEGLKFMVYLQKENIIDESGMPKERFSAEFPKEGPSILRIQQVVRGDSAAYFCASSNTGHSEAFFGQGTRLTVV.

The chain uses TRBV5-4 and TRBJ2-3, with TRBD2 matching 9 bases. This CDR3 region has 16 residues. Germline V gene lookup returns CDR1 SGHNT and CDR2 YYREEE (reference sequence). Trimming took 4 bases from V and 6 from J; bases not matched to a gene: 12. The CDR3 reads CASSPGGAGGRDTQYF. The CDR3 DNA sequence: TGTGCCAGCAGCCCCGGCGGAGCGGGGGGTCGGGATACGCAGTATTTT.

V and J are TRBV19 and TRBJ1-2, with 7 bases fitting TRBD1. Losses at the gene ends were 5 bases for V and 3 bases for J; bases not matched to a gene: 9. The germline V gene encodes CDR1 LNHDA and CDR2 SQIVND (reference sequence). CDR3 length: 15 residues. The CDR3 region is CASSGRDSSYYGYTF. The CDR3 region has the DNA TGTGCCAGTAGTGGCCGGGACAGCAGTTACTATGGCTACACCTTC.

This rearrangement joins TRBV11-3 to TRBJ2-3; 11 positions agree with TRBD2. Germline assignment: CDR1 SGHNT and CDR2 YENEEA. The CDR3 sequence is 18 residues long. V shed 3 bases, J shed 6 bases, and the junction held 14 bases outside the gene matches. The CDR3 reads CASSLGSTSGIGRDTQYF. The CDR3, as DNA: TGTGCCAGCAGCTTGGGATCGACTAGCGGGATAGGTAGGGATACGCAGTATTTT. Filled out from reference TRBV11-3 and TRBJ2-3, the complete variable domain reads EAGVVQSPRYKIIEKKQPVAFWCNPISGHNTLYWYLQNLGQGPELLIRYENEEAVDDSQLPKDRFSAERLKGVDSTLKIQPAELGDSAVYLCASSLGSTSGIGRDTQYFGPGTRLTVL.

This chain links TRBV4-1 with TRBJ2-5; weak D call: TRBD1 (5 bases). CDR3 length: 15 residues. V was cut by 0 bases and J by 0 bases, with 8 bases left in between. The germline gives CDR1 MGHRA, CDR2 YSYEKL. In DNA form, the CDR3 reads TGCGCCAGCAGCCAAGAGACAGAGTACCAAGAGACCCAGTACTTC. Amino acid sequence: CASSQETEYQETQYF.

The DNA for the CDR3 is TGCAGCGTTTCCCTGGTAGCGGGAGAGAGGGGGAATGAGCAGTTCTTC. Translating it yields CSVSLVAGERGNEQFF. The chain is built from TRBV29-1 and TRBJ2-1, with 9 bases identical to TRBD2. Looked up from germline, CDR1 is SQVTM and CDR2 is ANQGSEA. The CDR3 has 16 amino acids. V shed 5 bases and J 7 bases; nucleotides not matched to a gene: 15.

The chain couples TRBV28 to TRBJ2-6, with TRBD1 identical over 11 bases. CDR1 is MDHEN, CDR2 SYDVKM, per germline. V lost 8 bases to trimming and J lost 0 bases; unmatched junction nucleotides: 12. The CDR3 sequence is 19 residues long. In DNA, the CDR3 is TGTGCCAGCGCTAGCCCGGGGACAGGGGGACCCTCTGGGGCCAACGTCCTGACTTTC. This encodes CASASPGTGGPSGANVLTF.

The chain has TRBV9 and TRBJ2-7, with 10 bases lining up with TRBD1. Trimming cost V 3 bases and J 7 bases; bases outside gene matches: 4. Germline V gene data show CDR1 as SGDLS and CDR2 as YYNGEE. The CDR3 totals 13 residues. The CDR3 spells CASSADRGGEQYF. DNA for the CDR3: TGTGCCAGCAGCGCGGACAGGGGGGGGGAGCAGTACTTC.

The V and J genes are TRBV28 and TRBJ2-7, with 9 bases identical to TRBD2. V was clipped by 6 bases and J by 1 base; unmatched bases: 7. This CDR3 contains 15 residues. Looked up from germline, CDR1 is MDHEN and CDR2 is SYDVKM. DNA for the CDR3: TGTGCCAGCAGCCCCCTAGCGGGGCGATCCTACGAGCAGTACTTC. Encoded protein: CASSPLAGRSYEQYF. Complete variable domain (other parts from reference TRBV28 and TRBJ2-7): DVKVTQSSRYLVKRTGEKVFLECVQDMDHENMFWYRQDPGLGLRLIYFSYDVKMKEKGDIPEGYSVSREKKERFSLILESASTNQTSMYLCASSPLAGRSYEQYFGPGTRLTVT.

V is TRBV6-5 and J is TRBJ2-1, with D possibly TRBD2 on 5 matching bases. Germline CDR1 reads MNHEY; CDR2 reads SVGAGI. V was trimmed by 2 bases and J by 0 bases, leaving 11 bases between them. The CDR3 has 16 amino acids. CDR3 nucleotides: TGTGCCAGCAGTTACCTGGCAGCGGTCTCCTACAATGAGCAGTTCTTC. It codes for CASSYLAAVSYNEQFF.

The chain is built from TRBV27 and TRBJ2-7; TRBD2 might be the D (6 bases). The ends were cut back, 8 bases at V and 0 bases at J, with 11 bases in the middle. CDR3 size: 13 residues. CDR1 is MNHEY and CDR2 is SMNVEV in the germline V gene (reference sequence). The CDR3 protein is CASGAGSSYEQYF. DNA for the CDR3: TGTGCCAGCGGCGCCGGGAGCTCCTACGAGCAGTACTTC.

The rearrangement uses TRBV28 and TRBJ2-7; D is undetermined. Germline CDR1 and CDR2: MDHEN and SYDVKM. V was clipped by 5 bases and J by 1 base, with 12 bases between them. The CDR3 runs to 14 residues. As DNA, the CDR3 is TGTGCCAGCAGTCCGTCGACGGGTTCCTACGAGCAGTACTTC. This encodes CASSPSTGSYEQYF.

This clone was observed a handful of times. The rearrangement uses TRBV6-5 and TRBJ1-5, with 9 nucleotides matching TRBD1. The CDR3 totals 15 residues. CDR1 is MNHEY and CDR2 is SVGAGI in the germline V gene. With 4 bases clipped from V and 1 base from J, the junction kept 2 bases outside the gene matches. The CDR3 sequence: CASSSDRGSNQPQHF. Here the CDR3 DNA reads TGTGCCAGCAGTTCGGACAGGGGAAGCAATCAGCCCCAGCATTTT.

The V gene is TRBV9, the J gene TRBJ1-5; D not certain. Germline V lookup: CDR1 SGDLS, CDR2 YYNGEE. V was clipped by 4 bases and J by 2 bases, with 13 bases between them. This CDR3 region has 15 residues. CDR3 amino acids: CASSNGGDGNQPQHF. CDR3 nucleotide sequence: TGTGCCAGCAGCAATGGCGGCGATGGCAATCAGCCCCAGCATTTT.

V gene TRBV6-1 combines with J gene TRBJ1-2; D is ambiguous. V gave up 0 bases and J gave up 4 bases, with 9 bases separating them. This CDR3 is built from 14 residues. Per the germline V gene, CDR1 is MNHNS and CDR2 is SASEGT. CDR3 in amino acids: CASSEASGFYGYTF. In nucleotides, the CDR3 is TGTGCCAGCAGTGAAGCGAGCGGGTTCTATGGCTACACCTTC.